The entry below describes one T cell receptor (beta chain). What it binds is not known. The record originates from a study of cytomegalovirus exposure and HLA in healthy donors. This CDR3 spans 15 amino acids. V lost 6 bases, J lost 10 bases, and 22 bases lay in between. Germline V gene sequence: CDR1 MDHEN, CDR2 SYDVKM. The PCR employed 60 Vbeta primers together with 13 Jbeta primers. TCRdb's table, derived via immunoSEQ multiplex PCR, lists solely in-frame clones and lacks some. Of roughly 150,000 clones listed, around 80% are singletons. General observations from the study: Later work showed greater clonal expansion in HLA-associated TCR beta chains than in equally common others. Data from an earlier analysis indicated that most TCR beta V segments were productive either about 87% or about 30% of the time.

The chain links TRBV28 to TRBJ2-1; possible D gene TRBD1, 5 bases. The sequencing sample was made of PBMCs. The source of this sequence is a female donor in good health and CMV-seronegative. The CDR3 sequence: CASRPTAAQGKEQFF. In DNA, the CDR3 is TGTGCCAGCAGGCCCACCGCGGCGCAGGGCAAGGAGCAGTTCTTC.